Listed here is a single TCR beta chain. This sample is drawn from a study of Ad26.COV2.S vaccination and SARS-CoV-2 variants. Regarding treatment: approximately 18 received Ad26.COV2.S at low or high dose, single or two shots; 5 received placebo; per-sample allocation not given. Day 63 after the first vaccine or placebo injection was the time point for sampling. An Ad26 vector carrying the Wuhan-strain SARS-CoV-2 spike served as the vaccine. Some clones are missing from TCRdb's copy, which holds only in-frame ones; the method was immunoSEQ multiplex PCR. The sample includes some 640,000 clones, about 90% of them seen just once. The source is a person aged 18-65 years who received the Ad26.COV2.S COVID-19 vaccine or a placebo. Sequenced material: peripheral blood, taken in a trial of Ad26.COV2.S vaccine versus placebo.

CDR3 region: CASSTIAGGRRFSTDTQYF. The CDR3 coding sequence is TGTGCCAGCAGCACCATAGCGGGGGGGCGTCGGTTTTCCACAGATACGCAGTATTTT. The chain links TRBV7-9 to TRBJ2-3; 11 bases line up with TRBD2. With V trimmed by 5 bases and J by 2 bases, 15 bases remained unmatched. The CDR3 extends over 19 amino acids. Germline V gene data show CDR1 as SEHNR and CDR2 as FQNEAQ (reference sequence).